Listed below are T cell receptor beta chains from one sample, sequenced in a study of cytotoxic CD8 clonotypes in ibrutinib-treated CLL. This table comes from immunoSEQ multiplex PCR, and its TCRdb copy is limited to in-frame clones, with some not included. This repertoire shows some 200,000 clones, 79% found once; its top ten account for about an eighth. The sample here was PBMCs, taken after 12 months of ibrutinib treatment. The receptor set was obtained from a human donor with chronic lymphocytic leukemia. The CDR3 runs from the conserved cysteine through the conserved F or W. D genes are given only for firm matches. Not every row has a clone size; where given, it reads once, few, many or a size class.

V gene,CDR3 length,J gene,clone size,D gene,CDR3 DNA,CDR3 protein
TRBV28,15,TRBJ1-4,NA,NA,TGTGCCAGCAGTCGAGTCGGGGCGGGTTATGAAAAACTGTTTTTT,CASSRVGAGYEKLFF
TRBV27,15,TRBJ1-2,few,TRBD1,TGTGCCAGCAGTCTACGGACAGGGGGCTACTATGGCTACACCTTC,CASSLRTGGYYGYTF
TRBV18,14,TRBJ2-7,NA,TRBD2,TGTGCCAGCTCACCGCGGGACGCGGGGGACGAGCAGTACTTC,CASSPRDAGDEQYF
TRBV19,15,TRBJ2-7,NA,TRBD2,TGTGCCAGTAGTAGAGGAGGTCTAGCGGCCTACGAGCAGTACTTC,CASSRGGLAAYEQYF
TRBV6-5,13,TRBJ2-1,NA,TRBD2,TGTGCCACGACTAGCGGGACTTACAATGAGCAGTTCTTC,CATTSGTYNEQFF
TRBV20-1,11,TRBJ2-7,NA,NA,TGCAGTGCTAGGGACCGCGGCGAGCAGTACTTC,CSARDRGEQYF
TRBV5-6,14,TRBJ2-7,NA,NA,TGTGCCAGCAGCTTACAGGGCCTGGGGGGCGAGCAGTACTTC,CASSLQGLGGEQYF
TRBV29-1,11,TRBJ1-2,once,NA,TGCATCTCCTGGGGGCAGGGGGGCTACACCTTC,CISWGQGGYTF
TRBV6-5,15,TRBJ1-1,NA,TRBD1,TGTGCCAGCAGAGACCAGGGGGCAGGGAACACTGAAGCTTTCTTT,CASRDQGAGNTEAFF
TRBV19,15,TRBJ2-1,NA,TRBD2,TGTGCCAGTAGCGAGCTAGCGGGGGGAAACAATGAGCAGTTCTTC,CASSELAGGNNEQFF
TRBV11-2,11,TRBJ2-3,NA,NA,TGTGCCAGCAGATGGGTAGATACGCAGTATTTT,CASRWVDTQYF
TRBV6-1,15,TRBJ1-5,many,NA,TGTGCCAGCAGTGCCTCGAGTGGGGGCCGGCAGCCCCAGCATTTT,CASSASSGGRQPQHF
TRBV6-5,14,TRBJ1-3,once,NA,TGTGCCAGCAACATGGACAGAAGCGGAAACACCATATATTTT,CASNMDRSGNTIYF
TRBV2,12,TRBJ2-7,NA,NA,TGTGCCAGCAGGGTAGGAGACTACGAGCAGTACTTC,CASRVGDYEQYF
TRBV27,16,TRBJ2-5,once,NA,TGTGCCAGCAGCCAGCCCACAGGAACCTCAGGGGAGACCCAGTACTTC,CASSQPTGTSGETQYF
TRBV29-1,13,TRBJ2-7,NA,NA,TGCAGCGTTCAAGGACAGCCAACCTACGAGCAGTACTTC,CSVQGQPTYEQYF
TRBV13,16,TRBJ2-3,NA,NA,TGTGCCAGCAGCTTATTGGCCTCCCCCCGCACAGATACGCAGTATTTT,CASSLLASPRTDTQYF
TRBV21-1,17,TRBJ2-7,once,NA,TGTGCCAGCAGCAAAGGGACTAGCGGAGAGAAAGCCTACGAGCAGTACTTC,CASSKGTSGEKAYEQYF
TRBV6-5,14,TRBJ2-6,NA,NA,TGTGCCAGCAGTTACTCGAATGGGGCCAACGTCCTGACTTTC,CASSYSNGANVLTF
TRBV6-5,15,TRBJ1-2,NA,NA,TGTGCCAGCAGTTACGCGGGCAGAAGAGAGTATGGCTACACCTTC,CASSYAGRREYGYTF
TRBV23-1,15,TRBJ2-3,NA,NA,TGCGCCAGCAGTCAATCTTGGATTAGCACAGATACGCAGTATTTT,CASSQSWISTDTQYF
TRBV18,16,TRBJ2-2,NA,NA,TGTGCCAGCTCACCACTAAGAGGGATACGCACCGGGGAGCTGTTTTTT,CASSPLRGIRTGELFF
TRBV6-5,14,TRBJ2-3,few,TRBD2,TGTGCCAGCAGTTTAGCGGGGAGCACAGATACGCAGTATTTT,CASSLAGSTDTQYF
TRBV2,13,TRBJ1-1,many,NA,TGTGCCAGCAGGTTATTCGGAAACACTGAAGCTTTCTTT,CASRLFGNTEAFF
TRBV15,14,TRBJ2-7,NA,TRBD1,TGTGCCACCAGCAGGCCGGGACAGGGCTACGAGCAGTACTTC,CATSRPGQGYEQYF
TRBV19,14,TRBJ2-3,NA,NA,TGTGCCAGTAGTTCCAGTTCCCGCACAGATACGCAGTATTTT,CASSSSSRTDTQYF
TRBV18,14,TRBJ1-2,NA,NA,TGTGCCAGCTCAACGGGGGTGATGTTCTATGGCTACACCTTC,CASSTGVMFYGYTF
TRBV5-1,14,TRBJ2-5,NA,TRBD1,TGCGCCAGCAGCCGGACAGGGATCGGAGAGACCCAGTACTTC,CASSRTGIGETQYF
TRBV6-5,12,TRBJ2-5,NA,NA,TGTGCCAGCAGCCCCTTTCGGGAGACCCAGTACTTC,CASSPFRETQYF